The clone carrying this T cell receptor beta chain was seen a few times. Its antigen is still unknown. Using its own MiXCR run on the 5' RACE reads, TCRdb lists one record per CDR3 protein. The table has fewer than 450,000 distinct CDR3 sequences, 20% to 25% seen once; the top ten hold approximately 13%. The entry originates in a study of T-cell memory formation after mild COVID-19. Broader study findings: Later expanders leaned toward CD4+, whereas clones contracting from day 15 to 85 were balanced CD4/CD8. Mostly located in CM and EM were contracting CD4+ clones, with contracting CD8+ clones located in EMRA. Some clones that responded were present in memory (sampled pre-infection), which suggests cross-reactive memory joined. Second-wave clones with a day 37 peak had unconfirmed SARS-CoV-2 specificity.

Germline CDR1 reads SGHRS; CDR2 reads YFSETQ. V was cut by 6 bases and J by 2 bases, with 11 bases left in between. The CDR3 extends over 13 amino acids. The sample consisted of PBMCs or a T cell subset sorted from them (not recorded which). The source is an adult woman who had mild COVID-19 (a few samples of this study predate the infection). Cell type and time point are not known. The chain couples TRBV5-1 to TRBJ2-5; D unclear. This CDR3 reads CASNRPPQETQYF. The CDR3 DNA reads TGCGCCAGCAATCGACCCCCACAAGAGACCCAGTACTTC.